The clone carrying this TCR beta chain was detected only once. Its antigen is not identified. Once RNA had been extracted, it was reverse transcribed into cDNA to act as the sequencing template. The method was immunoSEQ multiplex PCR; TCRdb's version includes in-frame clones alone and lacks a portion of them. The repertoire holds 170,000 or so clones, with around 63% as singletons. The entry originates in a study of CD8+ T cells in alopecia areata. Across the whole study: Treated patients swallowed 5 to 10 mg of oral tofacitinib twice daily. Whole-study findings and limits: TCR sharing was clearer in mice than between patients, perhaps partly owing to patient HLA diversity. Lesional scalp, notably in alopecia totalis/universalis, had clonality above that of normal scalp. Normal skin's resident alphabeta T cells are also sequenced in scalp samples.

CDR1 GTSNPN and CDR2 SVGIG come from the germline V gene (reference sequence). The CDR3 totals 11 residues. V was cut by 3 bases and J by 7 bases, with 7 bases left in between. The chain links TRBV30 to TRBJ1-5; D possibly corresponds to TRBD1 (5 bases). Sample: CD4+ T cells sorted from blood, taken at week 0. This clonotype was sampled from a human donor with alopecia areata. CDR3 amino acids: CAWRGEQPQHF. DNA for the CDR3: TGTGCCTGGAGGGGGGAACAGCCCCAGCATTTT.